This TCR beta chain is drawn from a study of blood T cell repertoires in COVID-19. Study-level background: There were acute and convalescent COVID-19 samples, and they came from the United States, Italy and Spain.

This clone has a single count. Only in-frame clones appear in the TCRdb table, and some are missing; sequencing was by immunoSEQ multiplex PCR. The table shows some 220,000 clones, with just under 85% occurring only once. Germline V gene lookup returns CDR1 SQVTM and CDR2 ANQGSEA. V lost 6 bases and J lost 8; bases outside the gene matches: 15. The CDR3 runs to 14 residues. Participant age was roughly 18 to 89 years, and participants resided in approximately 24 US areas. Participants' reported clinical history set cohort assignment. This chain uses TRBV29-1 with TRBJ1-2, with 7 bases that match TRBD1. The specimen sequenced was PBMCs or T cells enriched from blood (not recorded which). The receptor was isolated from a woman in her forties with acute COVID-19. CDR3 residues: CSVKGLTGRSGYTF. CDR3 coding DNA: TGCAGCGTGAAGGGGTTGACAGGGAGAAGCGGCTACACCTTC.